This T cell receptor beta chain is from a study of blood T cell repertoires in COVID-19 (dated by TCRdb to about 2020). About the full investigation: Samples from collaborators originated in the United States, Italy and Spain and spanned both the acute and convalescent phases of COVID-19. The prospective study material was composed of cDNA or gDNA derived from T cells, B-cell-depleted T cells, or PBMCs. The dataset comprised deeply sampled blood TCRbeta repertoires from subjects exposed to, actively infected with, or recovered from COVID-19. A freely available public database, intended as a resource for researchers studying the immune response to SARS-CoV-2, is where the repertoires were released. Samples were obtained from the ongoing ImmuneRACE study (first 160 participants) and from 1,254 subjects provided by 6 global collaborators. Sample metadata almost always included a de-identified subject ID, COVID-19 status, age in years and sex. Where available, HLA class I and class II types were obtained from metadata supplied by the sample provider rather than from assay-based typing.

V drops 2 bases and J drops 3 bases, leaving 11 bases in between. There are 15 amino acids in the CDR3, from cysteine to phenylalanine inclusive. The entry retains the CDR3 DNA only, 45 bases that are in frame from base 1. In the germline V gene (reference sequence), CDR1 corresponds to MNHEY and CDR2 to SMNVEV. What the research found in general, with its limitations: The quantity of clinical and demographic metadata differed by source and by participant and was supplied without curation.

About this clone itself: Which antigen it targets is not known. The input lacks base qualities; no much larger clone sits a single base away.

The immunoSEQ Assay, a bias-controlled multiplex PCR, was used to amplify TCRbeta CDR3 regions from genomic DNA. Processing in the source paper ran as follows. The number of nucleated cells in each sample was estimated by amplification of reference gene primers within the assay. To quantify the absolute abundance of each unique TCRbeta CDR3 rearrangement, sequence reads were collapsed and filtered. Productive Simpson clonality was computed per sample as the square root of Simpson's diversity index over productive rearrangements. TCRdb retrieved this table from immuneACCESS and kept in-frame rearrangements only. Not all clones are present; in checked studies, unresolved V genes account for under half, and no reason is known for the remainder. The V and J calls and clone size come from that table; D and trimming were worked out from the DNA. For this sample there are some 500,000 clones; roughly 91% appear just once. 7.5% to 9.5% of the sample lies in the top ten.

One collaborating source in Seattle enrolled patients during active infection and followed them longitudinally through the course of disease. Whole blood was collected in K2EDTA tubes by collaborating institutions according to the institutions' own protocols. For TCRbeta analysis, collaborators shipped samples as frozen whole blood, isolated PBMCs, or DNA extracted from either of those sample types. The sequence came from a woman in her 50s with COVID-19, enrolled during active disease. The sequence is built from TRBV27 and TRBJ1-5; no D gene call is confident. Material: peripheral blood. The DNA is TGTGCCAGCAGTTTAGTCTCGGGGTACAATCAGCCCCAGCATTTT. Its amino acids are CASSLVSGYNQPQHF.